This TCR beta chain was sequenced during a study of regulatory T cells in long-lasting Graves disease. Through Arm-PCR of CDR3 regions and iRepertoire HTBI primers, TCR beta libraries were built. TCRdb fed the multiplex PCR reads into MiXCR, producing one record per CDR3 protein. The sample consists of about 540,000 distinct CDR3 sequences, around an eighth of them appearing once. This clonotype has just a few counts. Its target is unknown. Regarding the study as a whole: Lower TCR diversity characterized persistent Graves' patients relative to newly diagnosed patients.

There are 14 residues in the CDR3. The V gene's germline CDR1 is LNHDA and CDR2 SQIVND (reference sequence). With 4 bases removed from V and 3 bases from J, the gap between germline ends came to 10 bases. Time point: newly diagnosed GD, antithyroid drugs for less than 3 months. PBMC RNA was the source of the TCR library. A further study also used this sample, focusing on T cells in Graves' hyperthyroidism and ophthalmopathy. This second study notes: Median prediction lead before ophthalmopathy onset was about 6.3 months with the model.

This specimen was peripheral blood mononuclear cells (PBMCs), taken at new diagnosis, from a patient treated with antithyroid drugs. This TCR came from a man aged 30 to 39 with Graves disease. The rearrangement uses TRBV19 and TRBJ2-1, with a possible D match to TRBD1 (6 bases). DNA for the CDR3: TGTGCCAGTAGTAAAGGCAGGGGCTACAATGAGCAGTTCTTC. This gives the protein CASSKGRGYNEQFF.